The 6 T cell receptor beta chains below were found in one sample sequenced in a study of shared clonotypes between healthy human individuals. Produced via immunoSEQ multiplex PCR; TCRdb's table is partial and in-frame only. Of roughly 220,000 clones in the sample, approximately 65% are singletons; the top ten hold 8.5% to 14%. What was sequenced was memory CD4+ T cells sorted from blood. The subset is: CD45RA-negative fraction. The receptors come from a young man in good health.

The chain links TRBV5-1 to TRBJ1-5, with D unclear. From germline, CDR1 is SGHRS and CDR2 YFSETQ. The CDR3 extends over 15 amino acids. Trimming removed 5 bases from V and 0 bases from J, with 12 bases in between. CDR3 loop: CASRLGAYSNQPQHF. CDR3 coding DNA: TGCGCCAGCAGGTTAGGCGCATATAGCAATCAGCCCCAGCATTTT.

The V and J genes are TRBV9 and TRBJ2-4; 11 bases align to TRBD2. In germline, CDR1 is SGDLS, CDR2 YYNGEE. The CDR3 spans 19 residues. V shed 2 bases and J 1 base; nucleotides not matched to a gene: 11. The CDR3 region is CASSVSSGRLGEAKNIQYF. The CDR3 region has the DNA TGTGCCAGCAGCGTCTCTAGCGGGAGGCTGGGGGAGGCCAAAAACATTCAGTACTTC.

The gene calls are TRBV6-6 and TRBJ2-1, with TRBD2 as a possible D gene (7 bases). Germline V CDR1 and CDR2: MNHNY, SVGAGI (reference sequence). V lost 2 bases to trimming and J lost 4 bases, with 15 bases between them. The length of the CDR3 is 16 residues. CDR3 coding DNA: TGTGCCAGCAGTTACCCACTAGGGGGGGGATACAATGAGCAGTTCTTC. Amino acids: CASSYPLGGGYNEQFF.

This clone was detected a few times. Written as DNA, the CDR3 is TGCGCCAGCAGCTTGAAAAAGGCCCCCAATGAGCAGTTCTTC. It specifies CASSLKKAPNEQFF. The chain recombines TRBV5-1 with TRBJ2-1, with D hard to call. Trimming shortened V by 1 base and J by 6 bases, and 11 bases separated the two germline ends. The germline CDR1 and CDR2 sequences are SGHRS and YFSETQ. The CDR3 has 14 residues.

This chain joins TRBV6-6 and TRBJ2-3; D unresolved. Germline V gene lookup returns CDR1 MNHNY and CDR2 SVGAGI (reference sequence). V dropped 5 bases and J dropped 4 bases, with 7 bases sitting between them. The CDR3 has 12 residues. The CDR3 DNA reads as TGTGCCAGCAGTCCGTTCGCAGATACGCAGTATTTT. Translated: CASSPFADTQYF.

This clone was seen a handful of times. The chain couples TRBV4-2 to TRBJ2-1, with 7 positions matching TRBD2. The trim removed 5 bases at V and 7 bases at J, leaving 8 bases unmatched. This CDR3 is built from 14 residues. Germline CDR1 is LGHNA and CDR2 is YNFKEQ. CDR3 loop: CASSLAAGANEQFF. Here the CDR3 DNA reads TGTGCCAGCAGCTTAGCGGCGGGAGCTAATGAGCAGTTCTTC.